This T cell receptor beta chain was captured in a study of blood T cell repertoires in COVID-19. Overall study: Samples of COVID-19 (acute and convalescent) were obtained from the United States, Italy and Spain. PBMCs, B-cell-depleted T cells, or T cells provided the cDNA or gDNA that made up the material.

With 3 bases removed from V and 5 bases from J, the gap between germline ends came to 17 bases. This CDR3 comprises 17 residues. Germline V gene data show CDR1 as KGHSH and CDR2 as LQKENI. Here immunoSEQ multiplex PCR was the method, and the copy in TCRdb shows in-frame clones only, minus some. Of fewer than 110,000 clones in the sample, around 89% were seen once. The receptor comes from a man aged 50-60 years with active or convalescent COVID-19. J is TRBJ2-6 and V is TRBV18; possible D gene TRBD2, 5 bases. Material for sequencing was peripheral blood. DNA of the CDR3: TGTGCCAGCTCACCCACACCGGGTTCGGACTGGGCCAACGTCCTGACTTTC. It encodes CASSPTPGSDWANVLTF.